The 18 T cell receptor beta chains listed next were all sequenced from one sample in a study of response to subunit inactivated influenza vaccine. TCRdb processed the RT-PCR reads anew with MiXCR; each CDR3 protein has one entry. The sample has more than 200,000 distinct CDR3 sequences, 10% to 15% seen once. The starting material was non-naive T cells sorted from PBMCs, obtained 14 to 15 days before vaccination. These receptors originate from a man in his forties or fifties who received an inactivated influenza vaccine.

J is TRBJ2-1 and V is TRBV30; D is unclear. Germline V lookup: CDR1 GTSNPN, CDR2 SVGIG (reference sequence). With 4 bases removed from V and 4 bases from J, the gap between germline ends came to 11 bases. The CDR3 spans 13 residues. The CDR3 region has the DNA TGTGCCTGGACCCAGTGGGGTTACAATGAGCAGTTCTTC. Residues: CAWTQWGYNEQFF.

This clonotype has at least ten counts. The J gene is TRBJ2-1, the V gene TRBV12-3 or TRBV12-4; 11 bases match TRBD2. The CDR3 runs to 14 residues. The V gene end was trimmed by 6 bases and the J gene end by 5 bases; junction bases not matched to a gene: 3. This CDR3 is CASSLSGGDNEQFF. Here the CDR3 DNA reads TGTGCCAGCAGCCTTAGCGGGGGGGACAATGAGCAGTTCTTC.

The V gene is TRBV10-2, the J gene TRBJ1-2, with D unclear. Deletions cut 8 bases from V and 6 bases from J, with 10 bases between. Germline CDR1 is WSHSY and CDR2 is SAAADI. The CDR3 spans 11 residues. The CDR3 region is CASRHPDGYTF. The CDR3, as DNA: TGCGCCAGCCGCCACCCAGATGGCTACACCTTC.

This chain connects TRBV2 to TRBJ1-6, with D perhaps TRBD1 (6 bases). The CDR3 runs to 14 residues. The germline V gene encodes CDR1 SNHLY and CDR2 FYNNEI. V was clipped by 3 bases and J by 7 bases, with 10 bases between them. The CDR3 sequence is CASSDRTVNSPLHF. The DNA for the CDR3 is TGTGCCAGCAGTGACAGGACAGTAAATTCACCCCTCCACTTT.

The chain joins TRBV6-1 to TRBJ1-6; D call uncertain. The CDR3 has 16 residues. In germline, CDR1 is MNHNS, CDR2 SASEGT. The V end lost 6 bases, the J end lost 3 bases, and 15 bases lay between the germline ends. The CDR3 nucleotides are TGTGCCAGCAGATCGACAATTTCGAACTATAATTCACCCCTCCACTTT. It encodes CASRSTISNYNSPLHF.

This clonotype showed up just a few times. The CDR3 region has the DNA TGTGCCAGCAGCTCAGGGACTCGGGAGACCCAGTACTTC. Protein: CASSSGTRETQYF. The chain links TRBV7-9 to TRBJ2-5, with D perhaps TRBD2 (6 bases). Trimming removed 4 bases at V and 5 bases at J, with 11 bases between. Germline CDR1 and CDR2: SEHNR and FQNEAQ (reference sequence). This CDR3 contains 13 residues.

This clonotype was detected ten times or more. The gene calls are TRBV7-9 and TRBJ1-2, with D possibly being TRBD1 (5 bases). Germline V gene lookup returns CDR1 SEHNR and CDR2 FQNEAQ (reference sequence). This CDR3 has 12 amino acids. Trimming pared 3 bases from V and 10 bases from J, leaving 12 bases between. The CDR3 nucleotides read TGTGCCAGCAGCTTTGGGGCGGGGGACTACACCTTC. Its protein is CASSFGAGDYTF.

This clonotype has just a few counts. The V and J genes are TRBV5-1 and TRBJ2-3, with D maybe TRBD2 (5 bases). Germline values: CDR1 SGHRS, CDR2 YFSETQ. V was cut by 6 bases and J by 6 bases, with 23 bases left in between. CDR3 length: 16 residues. The CDR3 DNA reads as TGCGCCAGCAACCTAGCCTTAGGACGCATTTCCGATACGCAGTATTTT. It encodes CASNLALGRISDTQYF.

The chain couples TRBV9 to TRBJ2-1, with D tentatively TRBD1 (6 bases). Germline V lookup: CDR1 SGDLS, CDR2 YYNGEE. V lost 0 bases, J lost 7 bases, and 14 bases lay in between. This CDR3 comprises 15 residues. Written as DNA, the CDR3 is TGTGCCAGCAGCGTAGGGCCAGGGGCTGGGAATGAGCAGTTCTTC. It codes for CASSVGPGAGNEQFF.

The chain employs TRBV9 and TRBJ1-5, with a tentative D call TRBD1 (6 bases). CDR1 is SGDLS and CDR2 is YYNGEE in the germline V gene. Trimming stripped 3 bases from V and 9 bases from J, with 16 bases between. The CDR3 consists of 14 residues. CDR3 bases: TGTGCCAGCAGCGCCGGACAGACTCCGGGGCCCCAGCATTTT. Translated, it gives CASSAGQTPGPQHF.

The rearrangement uses TRBV2 and TRBJ2-1, with TRBD1 as a possible D gene (6 bases). CDR1 SNHLY and CDR2 FYNNEI come from the germline V gene. Deletions cut 5 bases from V and 2 bases from J, with 10 bases between. The CDR3 totals 14 residues. The CDR3 reads CASSQDRTYNEQFF. The CDR3 DNA is TGTGCCAGCAGTCAAGACAGGACCTACAATGAGCAGTTCTTC.

The sample holds many counts of this clonotype. V gene TRBV27 combines with J gene TRBJ2-1; possibly TRBD2 for D (6 bases). V was cut by 2 bases and J by 0 bases, with 29 bases left in between. Germline V CDR1 and CDR2: MNHEY, SMNVEV (reference sequence). This CDR3 is built from 22 residues. The chain's CDR3 is CASSLGFSGGSESALSYNEQFF. CDR3 nucleotide sequence: TGTGCCAGCAGTTTAGGATTTTCAGGAGGGAGTGAATCCGCTCTCTCCTACAATGAGCAGTTCTTC.

Points on this clonotype: The germline gene is not matched at one end of the junction; a read error may be the cause. The chain couples TRBV29-1 to TRBJ1-3; D call uncertain. CDR1 and CDR2 from the germline V gene are SQVTM and ANQGSEA. The CDR3 spans 14 residues. Written as DNA, the CDR3 is TGCAGCGTTGAAGAGGAGAGCGCTGGAAAGACCATATATTTT. Amino acid sequence: CSVEEESAGKTIYF.

Only a few counts were recorded for this clonotype. The V and J genes are TRBV4-1 and TRBJ2-5; 7 bases fit TRBD1. The CDR3 covers 14 residues. CDR1 is MGHRA and CDR2 is YSYEKL in the germline V gene. V was clipped by 0 bases and J by 7 bases; unmatched bases: 5. The CDR3 DNA sequence: TGCGCCAGCAGCCAAGATCCCTCAGGGGGGACCCAGTACTTC. Translating it yields CASSQDPSGGTQYF.

This clonotype occurred a few times. The chain carries TRBV11-2 and TRBJ2-3, with 13 bases aligning to TRBD2. Trimming took 5 bases from V and 1 from J; bases not matched to a gene: 3. The CDR3 loop spans 16 amino acids. Germline lookup yields CDR1 SGHAT and CDR2 FQNNGV. In DNA, the CDR3 is TGTGCCAGCAGCGTTACTAGCGGGAGGGGCACAGATACGCAGTATTTT. It translates to CASSVTSGRGTDTQYF.

This clonotype turned up a few times. This chain joins TRBV6-5 and TRBJ2-3; D gene ambiguous. This CDR3 is built from 15 residues. Between the trimmed V and J ends, which lost 2 bases and 5 bases, there was a span of 14 bases. The germline gives CDR1 MNHEY, CDR2 SVGAGI. The chain's CDR3 is CASSYERRRVDTQYF. CDR3 bases: TGTGCCAGCAGTTACGAACGACGTAGGGTAGATACGCAGTATTTT.

This sequence joins TRBV20-1 and TRBJ2-3; 10 bases are a match to TRBD1. The CDR3 runs to 15 residues. The V gene's germline CDR1 is DFQATT and CDR2 SNEGSKA (reference sequence). V gave up 0 bases and J gave up 3 bases; unmatched junction bases: 3. In DNA form, the CDR3 reads TGCAGTGCTAGAGAATCGGGACAGGGGACAGATACGCAGTATTTT. Translated: CSARESGQGTDTQYF.

V gene TRBV24-1 combines with J gene TRBJ2-1; 9 bases fit TRBD1. Germline V lookup: CDR1 KGHDR, CDR2 SFDVKD. This CDR3 contains 15 residues. Trimming removed 1 base from V and 4 bases from J; junction bases left unmatched: 1. This CDR3 is CATSDFGTGYNEQFF. The CDR3 nucleotides are TGTGCCACCAGTGATTTCGGGACAGGGTACAATGAGCAGTTCTTC.